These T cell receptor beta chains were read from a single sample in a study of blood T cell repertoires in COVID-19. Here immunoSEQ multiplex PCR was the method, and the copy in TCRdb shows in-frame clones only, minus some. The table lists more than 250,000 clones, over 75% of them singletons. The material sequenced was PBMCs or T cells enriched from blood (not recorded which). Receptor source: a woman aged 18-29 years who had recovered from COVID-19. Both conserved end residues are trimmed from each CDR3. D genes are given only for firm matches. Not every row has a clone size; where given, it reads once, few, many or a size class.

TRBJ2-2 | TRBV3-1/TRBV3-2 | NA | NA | ASSWRAGTTGELF
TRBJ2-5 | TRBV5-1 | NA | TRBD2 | ASSSTLAVLQETQY
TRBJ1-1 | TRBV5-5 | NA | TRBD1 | ASSSGTGRTEAF
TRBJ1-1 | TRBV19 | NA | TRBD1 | ASSITGQGAAEAF
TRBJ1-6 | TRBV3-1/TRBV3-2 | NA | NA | ASGVGESPLH
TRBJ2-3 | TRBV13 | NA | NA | ASSHWTPFIGNTQY
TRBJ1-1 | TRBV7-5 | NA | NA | ARSLRDTNFWNTEAF
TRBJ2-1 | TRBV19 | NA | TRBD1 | ASSIIGTGVNEQF
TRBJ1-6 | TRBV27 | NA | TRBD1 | ASSFIGTVDSPLH
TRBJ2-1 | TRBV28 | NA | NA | ASAYPHGEQF
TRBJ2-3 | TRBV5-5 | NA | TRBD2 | ASSTTSGKGDTQY
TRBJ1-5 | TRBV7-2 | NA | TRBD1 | ASSPLRQGNQPQH
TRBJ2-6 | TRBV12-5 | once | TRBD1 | ASAMTGPYRSSGANVLT
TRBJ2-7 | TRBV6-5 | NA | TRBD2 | ASTFGLAKYEQY
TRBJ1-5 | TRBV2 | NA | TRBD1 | ASTLDRGGNQPQH
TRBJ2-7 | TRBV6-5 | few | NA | ASSYSAYSYEQY
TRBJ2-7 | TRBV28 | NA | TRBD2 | ASSSPGLAGAYEQY
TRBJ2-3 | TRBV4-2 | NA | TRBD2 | ASSQVGGATDTQY
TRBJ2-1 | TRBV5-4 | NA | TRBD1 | ASSWEPGQGYNEQF
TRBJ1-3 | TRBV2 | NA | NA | ASSVRSTGTRIPSSGNTIY
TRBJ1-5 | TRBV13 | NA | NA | ASSLGGAGDQPQH
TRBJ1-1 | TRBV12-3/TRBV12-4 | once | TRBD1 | ASTGDGTEAF
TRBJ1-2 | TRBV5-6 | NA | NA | ASSLGAHREGYT
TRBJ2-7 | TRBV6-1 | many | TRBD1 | ASSEGDSSYEQY
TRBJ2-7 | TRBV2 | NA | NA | ASSDHYEQY
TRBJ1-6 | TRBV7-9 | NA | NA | ASSSYRADSPLH
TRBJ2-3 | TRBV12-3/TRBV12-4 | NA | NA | ASSLSGPGAQY
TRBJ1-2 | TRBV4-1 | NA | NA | ASSRQEIRDGYT
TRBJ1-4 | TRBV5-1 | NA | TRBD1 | ASSPAGGGNEKLF